These 24 T cell receptor beta chains originate from one sample sequenced in a study of T cells in Graves' hyperthyroidism and ophthalmopathy. Amplified TCR beta CDR3 regions derived from RNA transcripts. Researchers ran a first-round RT-PCR on the TCR CDR3 using the HTBI primer set. TCRdb reanalysed the multiplex PCR reads using MiXCR and keeps one entry per CDR3 protein. The sample includes about 420,000 distinct CDR3 sequences, approximately 14% of them seen just once. Material: blood. These receptors were collected from a woman aged 18-30 years with Graves' hyperthyroidism.

V usage is TRBV20-1 and J usage is TRBJ2-3, with TRBD2 as a possible D gene (7 bases). Trimming stripped 5 bases from V and 1 base from J, with 13 bases between. CDR3 length equals 14 residues. Germline assignment: CDR1 DFQATT and CDR2 SNEGSKA (reference sequence). Here the CDR3 reads CSAWGGQGTDTQYF. The CDR3 DNA is TGCAGTGCTTGGGGGGGGCAGGGCACAGATACGCAGTATTTT.

This clonotype showed up many times. The chain links TRBV7-3 to TRBJ2-7, with 7 bases aligning to TRBD1. Trimming took 1 base from V and 5 from J; bases not matched to a gene: 14. The V gene's germline CDR1 is SGHTA and CDR2 FQGTGA. This CDR3 is 17 amino acids long. CDR3 in amino acids: CASSLRPQGEGVDEQYF. DNA for the CDR3: TGTGCCAGCAGCTTAAGGCCCCAGGGGGAAGGTGTGGACGAGCAGTACTTC.

This sequence joins TRBV4-2 and TRBJ2-3, with a possible D match to TRBD2 (7 bases). The CDR3 loop spans 16 amino acids. Germline CDR1 is LGHNA and CDR2 is YNFKEQ. The ends were cut back, 0 bases at V and 9 bases at J, with 19 bases in the middle. CDR3 protein: CASSQEFGGPLYTQYF. The CDR3 DNA follows: TGTGCCAGCAGCCAAGAGTTCGGGGGGCCCCTCTACACGCAGTATTTT.

This chain joins TRBV7-9 and TRBJ2-1, with D perhaps matching TRBD2 (6 bases). The CDR3 totals 15 residues. Germline assignment: CDR1 SEHNR and CDR2 FQNEAQ (reference sequence). The V end was cut by 1 base, the J end by 10 bases, with 17 bases between. CDR3 loop: CASSLGSGSSEEQFF. In nucleotides, the CDR3 is TGTGCCAGCAGCTTAGGCAGCGGGTCCTCGGAGGAGCAGTTCTTC.

This clonotype occurred many times. The chain recombines TRBV12-5 with TRBJ2-7; 7 bases align to TRBD1. The CDR3 has 16 amino acids. With V trimmed by 2 bases and J by 0 bases, 7 bases remained unmatched. CDR1 is LGHNT, CDR2 FRNRAP, per germline. This CDR3 reads CASGLPRDSRSYEQYF. The CDR3 nucleotides are TGTGCTAGTGGTTTGCCCCGGGACAGTCGCTCCTACGAGCAGTACTTC.

This clonotype was counted at least ten times. V is TRBV11-1 and J is TRBJ2-1; 16 bases are a match to TRBD2. V lost 4 bases and J lost 14; bases outside the gene matches: 5. The CDR3 is 14 residues long. Germline CDR1 is SGHAT and CDR2 is FQDESV (reference sequence). The CDR3 is CASSSGTSGGAKFF. As DNA, the CDR3 is TGTGCCAGCAGCTCGGGGACTAGCGGGGGGGCCAAGTTCTTC.

This clonotype was counted many times. This chain links TRBV2 with TRBJ1-2; D might be TRBD1 (6 bases). Germline V gene lookup returns CDR1 SNHLY and CDR2 FYNNEI. The CDR3 is 16 amino acids. V dropped 1 base and J dropped 0 bases, with 12 bases sitting between them. This CDR3 reads CASSEGGKGANYGYTF. CDR3 bases: TGTGCCAGCAGTGAAGGCGGGAAGGGGGCTAACTATGGCTACACCTTC.

The genes are TRBV7-9 and TRBJ1-2; D not resolved. Germline V lookup: CDR1 SEHNR, CDR2 FQNEAQ (reference sequence). V was shortened by 7 bases and J by 5 bases, with 17 bases between the two germline ends. The CDR3 spans 14 residues. The CDR3 loop is CASTEAEFGYGYTF. The CDR3, as DNA: TGTGCCAGCACTGAGGCTGAGTTTGGATATGGCTACACCTTC.

The rearrangement links TRBV7-9 to TRBJ1-1; 9 bases line up with TRBD1. Unmatched junction bases numbered 6, after V lost 2 bases and J lost 5 bases. Per germline, CDR1 SEHNR and CDR2 FQNEAQ (reference sequence). The CDR3 spans 15 residues. The DNA for the CDR3 is TGTGCCAGCAGCTTACGGGGGACAGGGCGAACTGAAGCTTTCTTT. Translated: CASSLRGTGRTEAFF. The full variable domain, its missing parts supplied by reference TRBV7-9 and TRBJ1-1, is DTGVSQNPRHKITKRGQNVTFRCDPISEHNRLYWYRQTLGQGPEFLTYFQNEAQLEKSRLLSDRFSAERPKGSFSTLEIQRTEQGDSAMYLCASSLRGTGRTEAFFGQGTRLTVV.

At least ten counts were recorded for this clonotype. This chain joins TRBV6-1 and TRBJ2-7; no definite D call. The CDR3 is 15 amino acids. Germline V gene data show CDR1 as MNHNS and CDR2 as SASEGT. Trimming took off 5 bases at V and 0 bases at J, with 14 bases between the two ends. CDR3: CASSPVATGSYEQYF. DNA for the CDR3: TGTGCCAGCAGTCCCGTAGCCACGGGCTCCTACGAGCAGTACTTC.

The chain links TRBV6-2 or TRBV6-3 to TRBJ1-5; weak D call: TRBD1 (6 bases). Germline V gives CDR1 MNHEY, CDR2 SVGEGT. The CDR3 runs 17 residues. V lost 6 bases, J lost 4 bases, and 22 bases lay in between. The CDR3 region is CASSRTSWAGENQPQHF. The CDR3 region has the DNA TGTGCCAGCAGCCGAACTAGTTGGGCAGGGGAGAATCAGCCCCAGCATTTT.

The J gene is TRBJ2-1, the V gene TRBV9; TRBD2 matches 8 bases. Per germline, CDR1 SGDLS and CDR2 YYNGEE. The CDR3 loop spans 16 amino acids. Trimming cost V 0 bases and J 10 bases; bases outside gene matches: 12. CDR3 DNA: TGTGCCAGCAGCGTAGTAGGCCTAGCGGGCCTGAGGGAGCAGTTCTTC. Residues: CASSVVGLAGLREQFF.

This clonotype was found many times. The genes are TRBV5-1 and TRBJ1-3, with a weak D call TRBD1 (6 bases). In germline, CDR1 is SGHRS, CDR2 YFSETQ. This CDR3 comprises 14 residues. Trimming removed 7 bases from V and 3 bases from J, with 14 bases in between. The DNA for the CDR3 is TGCGCCAGCGCACAGGGATCTGGTGGAAACACCATATATTTT. This translates into CASAQGSGGNTIYF. The variable domain in full, with the rest retrieved from reference TRBV5-1 and TRBJ1-3, is KAGVTQTPRYLIKTRGQQVTLSCSPISGHRSVSWYQQTPGQGLQFLFEYFSETQRNKGNFPGRFSGRQFSNSRSEMNVSTLELGDSALYLCASAQGSGGNTIYFGEGSWLTVV.

There are a few counts of this clonotype. The chain combines TRBV4-1 with TRBJ2-3; D might be TRBD1 or TRBD2, each matching 6 bases. Per germline, CDR1 MGHRA and CDR2 YSYEKL. The ends were cut back, 3 bases at V and 2 bases at J, with 21 bases in the middle. This CDR3 comprises 18 residues. The CDR3 loop is CASSHLTRGSGYTDTQYF. CDR3 bases: TGCGCCAGCAGCCACCTTACCAGGGGTAGCGGCTACACAGATACGCAGTATTTT.

This clonotype was recorded many times. This chain links TRBV20-1 with TRBJ1-5; D may be TRBD1 (6 bases). Between the trimmed V and J ends, which lost 6 bases and 2 bases, there was a span of 14 bases. CDR3 length: 14 residues. Germline V lookup: CDR1 DFQATT, CDR2 SNEGSKA (reference sequence). Here the CDR3 reads CSAPGGGGNQPQHF. As DNA, the CDR3 is TGCAGTGCCCCCGGGGGGGGCGGCAATCAGCCCCAGCATTTT.

This clonotype was detected a few times. The V call is TRBV24-1, the J call TRBJ2-1, with unresolved D. Germline CDR1 KGHDR, CDR2 SFDVKD. The CDR3 sequence is 13 residues long. Trimming took off 5 bases at V and 7 bases at J, with 11 bases between the two ends. CDR3 sequence reads: CATSGQVGNEQFF. The CDR3 DNA sequence: TGTGCCACCAGTGGCCAGGTAGGAAATGAGCAGTTCTTC.

This sequence joins TRBV28 and TRBJ2-2, with D maybe TRBD2 (6 bases). This CDR3 comprises 15 residues. CDR1 and CDR2 (germline): MDHEN, SYDVKM. V was cut by 3 bases and J by 1 base, with 9 bases left in between. This CDR3 is CASSFGTLNTGELFF. CDR3 coding DNA: TGTGCCAGCAGTTTCGGGACTTTGAACACCGGGGAGCTGTTTTTT.

Ten or more counts support this clonotype. The V gene is TRBV19, the J gene TRBJ2-5; 7 nucleotides agree with TRBD2. The CDR3 has 13 amino acids. The V and J ends lost 7 bases and 1 base, in that order; junction bases with no gene match: 3. The V gene's germline CDR1 is LNHDA and CDR2 SQIVND (reference sequence). This CDR3 reads CASNPSGQETQYF. In DNA, the CDR3 is TGTGCCAGTAACCCTAGCGGCCAAGAGACCCAGTACTTC.

At least ten counts were recorded for this clonotype. The genes are TRBV10-3 and TRBJ1-2; no firm D call. The germline gives CDR1 ENHRY, CDR2 SYGVKD. With 10 bases removed from V and 0 bases from J, the gap between germline ends came to 12 bases. The CDR3 runs to 13 residues. The CDR3 sequence is CATTELANYGYTF. CDR3 DNA sequence: TGTGCCACCACAGAACTAGCTAACTATGGCTACACCTTC.

The chain couples TRBV27 to TRBJ2-7; possibly TRBD2 for D (5 bases). CDR1 is MNHEY and CDR2 is SMNVEV in the germline V gene (reference sequence). The length of the CDR3 is 13 residues. The V end lost 7 bases, the J end lost 0 bases, and 10 bases lay between the germline ends. This CDR3 reads CASKVAGSYEQYF. The CDR3 DNA follows: TGTGCCAGCAAAGTGGCGGGCTCCTACGAGCAGTACTTC.

In its sample, this clonotype was seen once. The chain is built from TRBV5-1 and TRBJ2-1; 7 bases fit TRBD1. The J call could be wrong; TRBJ2-7 is a better fit for the DNA end. From germline, CDR1 is SGHRS and CDR2 YFSETQ. This CDR3 comprises 14 residues. For the CDR3, the DNA is TGCGCCAGCAGCTTCCAAGACAGGGTGAATGAGCAGTACTTC. Translation: CASSFQDRVNEQYF.

This clonotype was detected many times. This chain uses TRBV5-1 with TRBJ1-3; D not resolved. The CDR3 extends over 15 amino acids. Looked up from germline, CDR1 is SGHRS and CDR2 is YFSETQ. Trimming pared 3 bases from V and 0 bases from J, leaving 10 bases between. CDR3 in amino acids: CASSYLGNSGNTIYF. DNA for the CDR3: TGCGCCAGCAGCTATCTGGGTAACTCTGGAAACACCATATATTTT.

V gene TRBV7-9 combines with J gene TRBJ2-3; D perhaps matches TRBD2 (5 bases). V lost 5 bases, J lost 0 bases, and 12 bases lay in between. Germline loops: CDR1 SEHNR, CDR2 FQNEAQ (reference sequence). The CDR3 covers 15 residues. The CDR3 protein is CASSPGELSTDTQYF. CDR3 sequence (DNA): TGTGCCAGCAGCCCCGGGGAGTTGAGCACAGATACGCAGTATTTT.

This clonotype was detected a few times. V gene TRBV6-2 or TRBV6-3 combines with J gene TRBJ2-2; no clear D gene. The CDR3 spans 15 residues. Trimming took 0 bases from V and 1 from J, leaving 6 bases between them. Germline V gives CDR1 MNHEY, CDR2 SVGEGT. The CDR3: CASSYSTRNTGELFF. The CDR3 DNA reads TGTGCCAGCAGTTACTCGACCAGGAACACCGGGGAGCTGTTTTTT.